These 2 T cell receptor beta chains were all obtained from the same sample, sequenced in a study of T cell responses to AZD1222 COVID-19 vaccine. Clones were sequenced by immunoSEQ multiplex PCR, and TCRdb holds only the in-frame ones, with some missing. Among 150,000 to 200,000 clones listed, just over 90% were seen once. The sequencing here drew on peripheral blood, taken 28 days after the second dose of the MenACWY control vaccine. These receptors were taken from an adult who received the MenACWY meningococcal vaccine as a control.

The V and J genes are TRBV3-1 (or the pseudogene TRBV3-2) and TRBJ1-6; unclear D gene. This CDR3 has 14 amino acids. Germline V gene data show CDR1 as LGHDT and CDR2 as YNNKEL (reference sequence). V dropped 3 bases and J dropped 9 bases, with 12 bases sitting between them. The DNA of the CDR3 is TGTGCCAGCAGCCATGGATCAGTGACTTCACCCCTCCACTTT. This sequence encodes CASSHGSVTSPLHF.

The chain couples TRBV7-2 to TRBJ2-6, with unresolved D. Germline lookup yields CDR1 SGHTA and CDR2 FQGNSA. Trimming shortened V by 3 bases and J by 0 bases, and 9 bases separated the two germline ends. The CDR3 is 16 amino acids. CDR3 DNA sequence: TGTGCCAGCAGCTTCGGACGGGTCTCTGGGGCCAACGTCCTGACTTTC. The encoded protein is CASSFGRVSGANVLTF.